These 24 T cell receptor beta chains were all obtained from the same sample, sequenced in a study of shared clonotypes between healthy human individuals. Clones were read by immunoSEQ multiplex PCR, and TCRdb kept only the in-frame ones, dropping some. The data contain more than 550,000 clones, around 90% of them singletons. Source material: memory CD8+ T cells from PBMCs. Subset noted: CD45RO+ cells pooled with CCR7-negative TemRA cells. These receptors all come from a young man in good health. Some clones in this sample may be carry-over from other donors' samples.

The rearrangement links TRBV27 to TRBJ1-2, with unresolved D. Germline-derived CDR1 and CDR2 are MNHEY and SMNVEV (reference sequence). The CDR3 sequence is 15 residues long. Trimming cost V 3 bases and J 8 bases, with 19 bases left between them. The DNA of the CDR3 is TGTGCCAGCAGTTTTGCGCGGTATTGGACGGGGGGCTACACCTTC. Amino acid sequence: CASSFARYWTGGYTF.

The chain joins TRBV28 to TRBJ2-7; D gene ambiguous. The CDR3 sequence is 12 residues long. Looked up from germline, CDR1 is MDHEN and CDR2 is SYDVKM. Deletions cut 3 bases from V and 6 bases from J, with 9 bases between. The CDR3: CASSFPSTEQYF. Written as DNA, the CDR3 is TGTGCCAGCAGTTTCCCCTCGACCGAGCAGTACTTC.

This chain connects TRBV2 to TRBJ2-7; no clear D. The CDR3 contains 13 residues. Germline CDR1 and CDR2: SNHLY and FYNNEI. Trimming shortened V by 1 base and J by 2 bases, and 6 bases separated the two germline ends. CDR3 sequence reads: CASSEEATYEQYF. DNA for the CDR3: TGTGCCAGCAGTGAAGAGGCTACCTACGAGCAGTACTTC.

Only a few counts were recorded for this clone. The CDR3 coding sequence is TGTGCCAGCAGTTTTATGGGACAGGGGTACGACGAGCAGTTCTTC. This sequence encodes CASSFMGQGYDEQFF. The rearrangement joins TRBV27 to TRBJ2-1; 10 bases match TRBD1. This CDR3 has 15 residues. The junction had 9 bases not matched to a gene; V was cut back by 3 bases and J by 10 bases. Germline lookup yields CDR1 MNHEY and CDR2 SMNVEV (reference sequence).

The chain has TRBV9 and TRBJ2-7; 12 positions agree with TRBD2. Trimming cost V 2 bases and J 6 bases; bases outside gene matches: 9. CDR1 and CDR2 (germline): SGDLS, YYNGEE. The CDR3 totals 16 residues. This CDR3 is CASSVSGGLAGVEQYF. Written as DNA, the CDR3 is TGTGCCAGCAGCGTGTCTGGGGGACTAGCGGGCGTCGAGCAGTACTTC.

About this clone: Additional DNA sequences in this sample encode the identical CDR3. This chain uses TRBV7-9 with TRBJ2-7; D is uncertain. V was trimmed by 2 bases and J by 3 bases, leaving 8 bases between them. This CDR3 has 13 amino acids. Germline V CDR1 and CDR2: SEHNR, FQNEAQ (reference sequence). Here the CDR3 reads CASSLRTDYEQYF. CDR3 bases: TGTGCCAGCAGCTTACGAACAGACTACGAGCAGTACTTC.

The chain couples TRBV7-9 to TRBJ1-2; tentatively, D is TRBD1 (5 bases). The germline gives CDR1 SEHNR, CDR2 FQNEAQ (reference sequence). CDR3 length: 12 residues. V shed 7 bases and J shed 7 bases, with 13 bases lying between them. CDR3 bases: TGTGCCAGCACCCAAGGGAGGGGTGGCTACACCTTC. It encodes CASTQGRGGYTF.

This clone was found a few times. This chain uses TRBV7-8 with TRBJ2-5; D remains unclear. This CDR3 region has 14 residues. Germline CDR1 reads SGHVS; CDR2 reads FQNEAQ. The V gene lost 5 bases and the J gene lost 1 base, with 11 bases spanning the gap. Here the CDR3 DNA reads TGTGCCAGCAGCCACGGACGCATCCAAGAGACCCAGTACTTC. This translates into CASSHGRIQETQYF.

This chain links TRBV19 with TRBJ2-1; D uncertain. The germline CDR1 and CDR2 sequences are LNHDA and SQIVND (reference sequence). The CDR3 has 15 amino acids. The ends were cut back, 1 base at V and 4 bases at J, with 11 bases in the middle. The DNA of the CDR3 is TGTGCCAGTAGTATAGTCCTGACGGCTTACAATGAGCAGTTCTTC. Translated, it gives CASSIVLTAYNEQFF.

CDR3 amino acids: CASSPHLLDREYEQYF. Here the CDR3 DNA reads TGTGCCAGTAGTCCCCATCTTTTGGACAGGGAATACGAGCAGTACTTC. The rearrangement joins TRBV19 to TRBJ2-7; 8 nucleotides agree with TRBD1. V trimming: 5 bases; J trimming: 4 bases; junction bases outside the gene matches: 13. The germline V gene has CDR1 LNHDA and CDR2 SQIVND (reference sequence). CDR3 length equals 16 residues. Full variable domain (outside the CDR3, taken from reference TRBV19 and TRBJ2-7): DGGITQSPKYLFRKEGQNVTLSCEQNLNHDAMYWYRQDPGQGLRLIYYSQIVNDFQKGDIAEGYSVSREKKESFPLTVTSAQKNPTAFYLCASSPHLLDREYEQYFGPGTRLTVT.

This clone was observed a single time. V usage is TRBV28 and J usage is TRBJ2-7; D is undetermined. Per the germline V gene, CDR1 is MDHEN and CDR2 is SYDVKM. The CDR3 is 13 amino acids. Trimming left V 0 bases short and J 3 bases short, with 6 bases between. CDR3 in amino acids: CASSLWGNYEQYF. The DNA of the CDR3 is TGTGCCAGCAGTTTATGGGGAAACTACGAGCAGTACTTC.

The chain joins TRBV15 to TRBJ2-4; D is uncertain. Trimming took 0 bases from V and 2 from J, leaving 17 bases between them. Germline V gene lookup returns CDR1 LNHNV and CDR2 YYDKDF (reference sequence). The CDR3 has 18 amino acids. The CDR3 nucleotides read TGTGCCACCAGCAGAGAGAAGGAAGGGCGTGTGCCCAAAAACATTCAGTACTTC. It translates to CATSREKEGRVPKNIQYF.

The chain combines TRBV7-2 with TRBJ2-2; TRBD1 aligns across 8 bases. Germline assignment: CDR1 SGHTA and CDR2 FQGNSA. The CDR3 loop spans 16 amino acids. V lost 6 bases and J lost 2; bases outside the gene matches: 8. CDR3 DNA sequence: TGTGCCAGCAGAACCAGGGACAGGACAAACACCGGGGAGCTGTTTTTT. Protein product: CASRTRDRTNTGELFF. The complete variable domain, with remaining parts taken from reference TRBV7-2 and TRBJ2-2, reads GAGVSQSPSNKVTEKGKDVELRCDPISGHTALYWYRQSLGQGLEFLIYFQGNSAPDKSGLPSDRFSAERTGGSVSTLTIQRTQQEDSAVYLCASRTRDRTNTGELFFGEGSRLTVL.

The J gene is TRBJ2-3, the V gene TRBV19; TRBD1 might be the D (5 bases). Trimming pared 3 bases from V and 6 bases from J, leaving 13 bases between. The CDR3 is made up of 14 amino acids. The germline CDR1 and CDR2 sequences are LNHDA and SQIVND (reference sequence). This chain's CDR3 is CASSIVAYRDTQYF. The CDR3 DNA follows: TGTGCCAGTAGTATCGTTGCCTACAGGGATACGCAGTATTTT.

On this clone itself: The sample holds other DNA sequences that translate to the same CDR3. The V call is TRBV7-9, the J call TRBJ2-2; D unclear. CDR3 length: 14 amino acids. Deletions cut 5 bases from V and 1 base from J, with 8 bases between. The germline V gene encodes CDR1 SEHNR and CDR2 FQNEAQ (reference sequence). Written as DNA, the CDR3 is TGTGCCAGCAGCCCGGGCCTGAACACCGGGGAGCTGTTTTTT. It encodes CASSPGLNTGELFF.

The gene calls are TRBV27 and TRBJ2-7; 7 bases fit TRBD1. Germline assignment: CDR1 MNHEY and CDR2 SMNVEV (reference sequence). V lost 3 bases, J lost 4 bases, and 12 bases stayed unmatched. This CDR3 has 16 amino acids. The CDR3 region is CASSFSVGTEHYEQYF. The CDR3 DNA follows: TGTGCCAGCAGTTTCTCCGTCGGGACAGAACATTACGAGCAGTACTTC.

This chain joins TRBV5-6 and TRBJ2-7, with TRBD1 identical over 10 bases. Germline CDR1 is SGHDT and CDR2 is YYEEEE. After removal of 3 bases from V and 6 bases from J, the junction contained 6 bases not matched to a gene. This CDR3 is built from 14 residues. The CDR3 region has the DNA TGTGCCAGCAGCTCTGGGGACAGGGGAGTCGAGCAGTACTTC. Protein product: CASSSGDRGVEQYF.

V and J are TRBV19 and TRBJ1-2; weak D call: TRBD1 (5 bases). Trimming shortened V by 3 bases and J by 6 bases, and 8 bases separated the two germline ends. The CDR3 loop spans 12 amino acids. Germline assignment: CDR1 LNHDA and CDR2 SQIVND (reference sequence). CDR3 DNA sequence: TGTGCCAGTAGTATTGGGACTGATGGCTACACCTTC. This translates into CASSIGTDGYTF.

The V gene is TRBV10-3, the J gene TRBJ2-1; TRBD2 is a possible D gene (6 bases). Trimming cost V 0 bases and J 4 bases, with 19 bases left between them. Per germline, CDR1 ENHRY and CDR2 SYGVKD. This CDR3 region has 18 residues. CDR3 region: CAISESVGSLARYNEQFF. Here the CDR3 DNA reads TGTGCCATCAGTGAGTCAGTGGGAAGTCTAGCGAGGTACAATGAGCAGTTCTTC.

The chain couples TRBV5-1 to TRBJ2-7; TRBD1 is a possible D gene (5 bases). V was trimmed by 4 bases and J by 1 base, leaving 12 bases between them. The CDR3 is 14 amino acids. Germline V gene data show CDR1 as SGHRS and CDR2 as YFSETQ. CDR3 sequence: CASSPRQPSYEQYF. The CDR3 DNA reads TGCGCCAGCAGCCCCAGACAGCCTTCCTACGAGCAGTACTTC. The full variable domain, in which reference TRBV5-1 and TRBJ2-7 provide the parts outside the CDR3, is KAGVTQTPRYLIKTRGQQVTLSCSPISGHRSVSWYQQTPGQGLQFLFEYFSETQRNKGNFPGRFSGRQFSNSRSEMNVSTLELGDSALYLCASSPRQPSYEQYFGPGTRLTVT.

This rearrangement joins TRBV4-1 to TRBJ2-7; 7 bases are a match to TRBD1. The germline V gene encodes CDR1 MGHRA and CDR2 YSYEKL. Trimming removed 4 bases from V and 5 bases from J; junction bases left unmatched: 14. CDR3 size: 16 residues. The DNA for the CDR3 is TGCGCCAGCAGCCCAAGAGGTAGGACAGGCTTCAACGAGCAGTACTTC. Residues: CASSPRGRTGFNEQYF.

The chain uses TRBV7-9 and TRBJ1-4; tentative D call: TRBD1 (5 bases). The germline V gene encodes CDR1 SEHNR and CDR2 FQNEAQ (reference sequence). There are 15 residues in the CDR3. V lost 4 bases, J lost 4 bases, and 13 bases lay in between. CDR3 bases: TGTGCCAGCAGCTCACCGACAGAAAGTAATGAAAAACTGTTTTTT. Its translation: CASSSPTESNEKLFF. The whole variable domain, remainder taken from reference TRBV7-9 and TRBJ1-4, is DTGVSQNPRHKITKRGQNVTFRCDPISEHNRLYWYRQTLGQGPEFLTYFQNEAQLEKSRLLSDRFSAERPKGSFSTLEIQRTEQGDSAMYLCASSSPTESNEKLFFGSGTQLSVL.

The V and J genes are TRBV15 and TRBJ2-7, with unresolved D. Germline values: CDR1 LNHNV, CDR2 YYDKDF (reference sequence). V lost 0 bases and J lost 1, with 10 bases in between. This CDR3 has 15 amino acids. CDR3 in DNA: TGTGCCACCAGCAGAGATCTTTGGCTATCCTACGAGCAGTACTTC. It is translated as CATSRDLWLSYEQYF.

J is TRBJ2-7 and V is TRBV6-5, with D possibly TRBD2 on 5 matching bases. Germline V gene lookup returns CDR1 MNHEY and CDR2 SVGAGI. Deletions cut 6 bases from V and 4 bases from J, with 19 bases between. CDR3 length equals 15 residues. In DNA, the CDR3 is TGTGCCAGCAGCTCCGGACTTCCTATTCATTACGAGCAGTACTTC. Amino acids: CASSSGLPIHYEQYF.